Listed below are T cell receptor beta chains from one sample, sequenced in a study of cytomegalovirus exposure and HLA in healthy donors. Generated by immunoSEQ multiplex PCR, the TCRdb table keeps only in-frame clones and is missing some. The data include around 100,000 clones; the top ten clones carry 0.5% to 0.7%. Sequencing was performed on PBMCs. These receptors were collected from a man aged 45-65 years in good health and CMV-seronegative. CDR3s include the opening cysteine and the closing phenylalanine or tryptophan. The D gene is left open where the match is weak.

>TRBV9|12|NA|TRBJ2-7
TGTGCCAGCAGTGGGAGAGATTACGAGCAGTACTTC
CASSGRDYEQYF
>TRBV18|15|TRBD1|TRBJ2-5
TGTGCCAGCTCCAAGGTGGGACAGATCCAAGAGACCCAGTACTTC
CASSKVGQIQETQYF
>TRBV5-1|15|NA|TRBJ2-5
TGCGCCAGCAGCTTGGCAGGGGGGTCCCAAGAGACCCAGTACTTC
CASSLAGGSQETQYF
>TRBV7-6|15|NA|TRBJ2-1
TGTGCCTGCTCTCAAGGAGTCCTGAAGACCGGGGAGCAGTTCTTC
CACSQGVLKTGEQFF
>TRBV28|15|TRBD2|TRBJ2-7
TGTGCCAGCAGTTTGCTGGGCGGGAGGGGGTACGAGCAGTACTTC
CASSLLGGRGYEQYF
>TRBV6-1|15|TRBD1|TRBJ2-7
TGTGCCAGCAGCACGACGGACAGGGGCCTATACGAGCAGTACTTC
CASSTTDRGLYEQYF
>TRBV9|15|TRBD1|TRBJ1-2
TGTGCCAGCAGCGTACTCGCGACAGGGAGACATGGCTACACCTTC
CASSVLATGRHGYTF
>TRBV5-1|15|TRBD2|TRBJ2-7
TGCGCCAGCAGCCTAGCGGGACCAAACTCCTACGAGCAGTACTTC
CASSLAGPNSYEQYF
>TRBV7-9|14|TRBD1|TRBJ1-1
TGTGCCAGCAGCCTAAGGGACAGCTACACTGAAGCTTTCTTT
CASSLRDSYTEAFF
>TRBV29-1|13|TRBD2|TRBJ2-1
TGCAGCGTTGAGCGGGAGTCCTACAATGAGCAGTTCTTC
CSVERESYNEQFF
>TRBV6-5|11|NA|TRBJ2-7
TGTGCCAGCACTTCCCTCTACGAGCAGTACTTC
CASTSLYEQYF
>TRBV4-2|15|NA|TRBJ1-2
TGTGCCAGCAGCCAAACCGGGACATCTTACTATGGCTACACCTTC
CASSQTGTSYYGYTF
>TRBV5-1|21|TRBD1|TRBJ2-6
TGCGCCAGCAGCTCGTCGCCCGGGACAGGGGGCCTGAACTCTGGGGCCAACGTCCTGACTTTC
CASSSSPGTGGLNSGANVLTF
>TRBV7-9|13|NA|TRBJ1-1
TGTGCCAGCAGCTTACAGGTGAACACTGAAGCTTTCTTT
CASSLQVNTEAFF
>TRBV11-2|16|NA|TRBJ1-4
TGTGCCAGCAGCTTAGGAGGCCCCCTCGGGGGTGAAAAACTGTTTTTT
CASSLGGPLGGEKLFF
>TRBV7-9|15|TRBD1|TRBJ1-2
TGTGCCAGCAGCTCGAGGACAGGCAAGATCTATGGCTACACCTTC
CASSSRTGKIYGYTF
>TRBV7-2|16|TRBD2|TRBJ2-2
TGTGCCAGCAGCCGAGGAGCGGGGGGCGACACCGGGGAGCTGTTTTTT
CASSRGAGGDTGELFF
>TRBV5-4|15|NA|TRBJ2-4
TGTGCCAGCAGCTCCGCCGAGACAGGAAAAAACATTCAGTACTTC
CASSSAETGKNIQYF
>TRBV9|14|TRBD1|TRBJ2-2
TGTGCCAGCAGCATCAGGGGGCACGGCGGGGAGCTGTTTTTT
CASSIRGHGGELFF
>TRBV7-2|14|NA|TRBJ2-1
TGTGCCAGCAGCTCGGACAGCGGAAACAATGAGCAGTTCTTC
CASSSDSGNNEQFF
>TRBV7-2|16|TRBD2|TRBJ2-3
TGTGCCAGCAGCTTATGGTTAGTGGCGGGGGCAGATACGCAGTATTTT
CASSLWLVAGADTQYF
>TRBV5-1|12|NA|TRBJ1-1
TGCGCCAGCAGCCAGGGCCACACTGAAGCTTTCTTT
CASSQGHTEAFF
>TRBV9|16|TRBD2|TRBJ2-1
TGTGCCAGCAGCATTGGATCGGGACTAGGCGACAATGAGCAGTTCTTC
CASSIGSGLGDNEQFF
>TRBV7-2|15|TRBD2|TRBJ2-1
TGTGCCAGCAGCCGATCCGGGACTACAGACAATGAGCAGTTCTTC
CASSRSGTTDNEQFF
>TRBV30|13|NA|TRBJ1-2
TGTGCCTGGAGTGTCGGTATTTCCTATGGCTACACCTTC
CAWSVGISYGYTF
>TRBV7-8|16|NA|TRBJ1-6
TGTGCCAGCAGCTTAGGTGTAGGGAGCTATAATTCACCCCTCCACTTT
CASSLGVGSYNSPLHF
>TRBV18|15|TRBD2|TRBJ2-5
TGTGCCAGCTCACCAGCGGGGGGGGAGCAAGAGACCCAGTACTTC
CASSPAGGEQETQYF
>TRBV15|14|NA|TRBJ1-5
TGTGCCACCAGCAGAGACAGTAGCAATCAGCCCCAGCATTTT
CATSRDSSNQPQHF
>TRBV6-5|13|NA|TRBJ2-1
TGTGCCAGCAGCCCCCGGAGTGGGGCTGAGCAGTTCTTC
CASSPRSGAEQFF
>TRBV9|13|NA|TRBJ1-2
TGTGCCAGCAGCGTTACTTCAGGGAACGGCTACACCTTC
CASSVTSGNGYTF
>TRBV9|16|TRBD2|TRBJ2-1
TGTGCCAGCAGCACGGGACTAGGATTTGGTGGGGATGAGCAGTTCTTC
CASSTGLGFGGDEQFF
>TRBV6-1|13|TRBD2|TRBJ2-7
TGTGCCAGCAAGCCTAGCGGGAGCAACGAGCAGTACTTC
CASKPSGSNEQYF
>TRBV19|14|NA|TRBJ2-1
TGTGCCAGTAGCGGGACTTCCCTCTACAATGAGCAGTTCTTC
CASSGTSLYNEQFF
>TRBV30|15|TRBD2|TRBJ2-3
TGTGCCTGGAGTGAAATTAGCGGGGGGGGAGATACGCAGTATTTT
CAWSEISGGGDTQYF
>TRBV12-5|16|TRBD1|TRBJ1-5
TGTGCTAGTGCGGGACAGACAGTTTATAGCAATCAGCCCCAGCATTTT
CASAGQTVYSNQPQHF
>TRBV4-2|16|NA|TRBJ1-5
TGTGCCAGCAGCCAAGAACCAGAATATAGCAATCAGCCCCAGCATTTT
CASSQEPEYSNQPQHF
>TRBV4-3|19|TRBD2|TRBJ2-1
TGCGCCAGCAGCCGATTATCGGGGCCTAGCGGGGGGATTGGGAATGAGCAGTTCTTC
CASSRLSGPSGGIGNEQFF
>TRBV19|12|TRBD1|TRBJ2-4
TGTGCCACGGGACAGGGTCGAAACATTCAGTACTTC
CATGQGRNIQYF
>TRBV25-1|13|NA|TRBJ2-7
TGTGCCAGCAGTCTTACAGGGTTCCACGAGCAGTACTTC
CASSLTGFHEQYF
>TRBV5-4|15|NA|TRBJ2-1
TGTGCCAGCAGCTTGGGAGGGAGGACCTACAATGAGCAGTTCTTC
CASSLGGRTYNEQFF
>TRBV29-1|16|TRBD2|TRBJ2-2
TGCAGCGTGTCCCGTTTAGCGGGGTCGAACACCGGGGAGCTGTTTTTT
CSVSRLAGSNTGELFF